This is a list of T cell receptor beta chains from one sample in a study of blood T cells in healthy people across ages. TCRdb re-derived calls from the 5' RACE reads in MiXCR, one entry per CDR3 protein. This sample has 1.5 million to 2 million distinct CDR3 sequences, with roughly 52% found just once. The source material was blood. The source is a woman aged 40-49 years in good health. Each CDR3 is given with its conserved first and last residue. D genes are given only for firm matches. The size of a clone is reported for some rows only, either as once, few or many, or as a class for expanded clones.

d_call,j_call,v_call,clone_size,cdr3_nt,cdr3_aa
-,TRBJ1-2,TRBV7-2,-,TGTGCCAGCAGCTTAGTGGGGGACGGCTCCTATGGCTACACCTTC,CASSLVGDGSYGYTF
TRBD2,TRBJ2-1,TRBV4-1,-,TGCGCCAGCAGCCAAGATCAGGGACTAGCGGAAATCAATGAGCAGTTCTTC,CASSQDQGLAEINEQFF
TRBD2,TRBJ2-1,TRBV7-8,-,TGTGCCAGCAGCTTATCGGTAGCGGGGGGGAATGAGCAGTTCTTC,CASSLSVAGGNEQFF
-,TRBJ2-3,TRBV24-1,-,TGTGCCACCAGTGCCAGTGGGGCTAGCACAGCTACGCAGTATTTT,CATSASGASTATQYF
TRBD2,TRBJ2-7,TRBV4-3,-,TGCGCCAGCAGCCACAGCGGGGCCTACAATGAGCAGTACTTC,CASSHSGAYNEQYF
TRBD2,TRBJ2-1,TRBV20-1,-,TGCAGTGCTGACGGACTAGCGGGGGGCCACTGGAGCTCCTACAATGAGCAGTTCTTC,CSADGLAGGHWSSYNEQFF
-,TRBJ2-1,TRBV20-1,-,TGCAGTGCTAGAACCGGGACCAACAATGAGCAGTTCTTC,CSARTGTNNEQFF
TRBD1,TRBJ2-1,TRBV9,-,TGTGCCAGCAGCGTAGGAGACAGGGGTAATGAGCAGTTCTTC,CASSVGDRGNEQFF
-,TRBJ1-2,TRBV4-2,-,TGTGCCAGCAGCCCCGAAGGGGGGTTCAACTATGGCTACACCTTC,CASSPEGGFNYGYTF
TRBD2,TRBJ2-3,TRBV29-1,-,TGCAGCGTTGGAGGGCCTAGCGGGGGGGCTGGCACAGATACGCAGTATTTT,CSVGGPSGGAGTDTQYF
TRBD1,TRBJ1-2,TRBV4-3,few,TGCGCCAGCAGCCTCCAGACAGGGGGAAGGGGTAATGGCTACACCTTC,CASSLQTGGRGNGYTF
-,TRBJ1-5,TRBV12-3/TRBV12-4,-,TGTGCCAGCAGTTCCGCCGGGCGGGGCAAGGACAATCAGCCCCAGCATTTT,CASSSAGRGKDNQPQHF
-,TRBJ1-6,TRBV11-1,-,TGTGCCACCTCCAGGGCAGCAGATAATTCACCCCTCCACTTT,CATSRAADNSPLHF
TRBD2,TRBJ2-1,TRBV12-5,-,TGTGCTAGTGGTCCCGGTGGTAGCGGGGATGAGCAGTTCTTC,CASGPGGSGDEQFF
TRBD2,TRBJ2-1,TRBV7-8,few,TGTGCCAGCAGCTTCGAACTAGCGGGGGGTCAGCAGTTCTTC,CASSFELAGGQQFF
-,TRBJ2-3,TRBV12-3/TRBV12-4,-,TGTGCCAGCAGTTTGACACCGGGAAGAGGGGGGACAGATACGCAGTATTTT,CASSLTPGRGGTDTQYF
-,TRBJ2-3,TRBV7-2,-,TGTGCCAGCAGCTTACAGACCTCAGATACGCAGTATTTT,CASSLQTSDTQYF